A selection of T cell receptor beta chains follows, all from one sample in a study of cytomegalovirus exposure and HLA in healthy donors. TCRdb's copy holds only in-frame clones and misses some; the assay was immunoSEQ multiplex PCR. The sample consists of 150,000 to 200,000 clones, about 89% of them appearing once. The sequencing input was PBMCs. The source is a woman aged 18-35 years in good health and CMV-seropositive. CDR3s include the opening cysteine and the closing phenylalanine or tryptophan. The D gene is left open where the match is weak. Rows give clone size only sometimes, using once, few, many, or a class for an expanded clone.

TRBD1,TRBJ1-2,TRBV13,few,CASSWGQSYGYTF,TGTGCCAGCAGCTGGGGACAGTCATATGGCTACACCTTC
.,TRBJ1-3,TRBV14,.,CASSQDEAVSGNTIYF,TGTGCCAGCAGCCAAGATGAGGCAGTGTCTGGAAACACCATATATTTT
.,TRBJ2-7,TRBV29-1,.,CSIGTLSYEQYF,TGCAGCATCGGGACATTATCCTACGAGCAGTACTTC
TRBD1,TRBJ2-3,TRBV4-1,.,CASSRAELGQGEHTDTQYF,TGCGCCAGCAGCCGCGCCGAATTGGGACAGGGAGAGCACACAGATACGCAGTATTTT
TRBD1,TRBJ2-1,TRBV11-2,.,CASSLGSSARGQGNEQFF,TGTGCCAGCAGCTTAGGATCTTCCGCCAGGGGGCAAGGGAATGAGCAGTTCTTC
TRBD1,TRBJ2-2,TRBV5-4,.,CASRDRGESRLFF,TGTGCCAGCAGGGACAGGGGGGAAAGCCGGCTGTTTTTT
TRBD1,TRBJ2-4,TRBV2,.,CASLVRTGGNGAKNIQYF,TGTGCCAGCCTCGTACGGACAGGGGGAAATGGGGCCAAAAACATTCAGTACTTC
TRBD2,TRBJ2-1,TRBV7-9,.,CASSLVGSGGPTYNEQFF,TGTGCCAGCAGCTTAGTCGGTAGCGGGGGGCCTACATACAATGAGCAGTTCTTC
.,TRBJ2-7,TRBV19,.,CASSMRQGWTEQYF,TGTGCCAGTAGTATGAGGCAGGGGTGGACCGAGCAGTACTTC
TRBD1,TRBJ1-5,TRBV2,once,CASSASDRPARAQHF,TGTGCCAGCAGCGCTTCGGACAGGCCCGCTCGGGCCCAGCATTTT
.,TRBJ1-4,TRBV18,.,CASSPTGSSNEKLFF,TGTGCCAGCTCACCGACCGGGAGCAGTAATGAAAAACTGTTTTTT
TRBD2,TRBJ2-5,TRBV5-1,.,CASSPGLAGGRYQETQYF,TGCGCCAGCAGCCCGGGACTAGCGGGGGGGAGGTATCAAGAGACCCAGTACTTC
.,TRBJ1-2,TRBV4-3,.,CASSQGKSKGQNFFYGYTF,TGCGCCAGCAGCCAAGGTAAATCGAAAGGACAGAATTTTTTCTATGGCTACACCTTC
TRBD1,TRBJ2-1,TRBV2,.,CASSIRDSGKNEQFF,TGTGCCAGCAGTATCCGGGACAGCGGAAAGAATGAGCAGTTCTTC
.,TRBJ1-1,TRBV6-1,once,CASTASYTEAFF,TGTGCCAGCACCGCGTCTTACACTGAAGCTTTCTTT
.,TRBJ2-3,TRBV11-2,.,CASSFRDFQNTQYF,TGTGCCAGCAGCTTTCGGGACTTCCAGAATACGCAGTATTTT
TRBD1,TRBJ2-2,TRBV18,.,CASLKDRANTGELFF,TGTGCCAGCTTAAAGGACAGGGCGAACACCGGGGAGCTGTTTTTT
TRBD2,TRBJ2-3,TRBV7-8,.,CASSLGRAGGTRDTQYF,TGTGCCAGCAGCTTAGGACGGGCGGGGGGCACAAGGGATACGCAGTATTTT
.,TRBJ1-5,TRBV18,.,CASSHSYSNQPQHF,TGTGCCAGCTCCCACAGCTATAGCAATCAGCCCCAGCATTTT
TRBD2,TRBJ2-1,TRBV7-3,.,CASSSSTSGVGQFF,TGTGCCAGCAGCTCCTCGACTAGCGGGGTAGGTCAGTTCTTC
TRBD1,TRBJ2-2,TRBV4-1,.,CASSQRRQGDTGELFF,TGCGCCAGCAGCCAAAGGCGCCAGGGGGACACCGGGGAGCTGTTTTTT
TRBD1,TRBJ1-6,TRBV10-3,.,CATDPGQGNSPLHF,TGTGCCACAGATCCGGGACAGGGCAATTCACCCCTCCACTTT
.,TRBJ2-1,TRBV10-1,.,CASSDTRVNEQFF,TGCGCCAGCAGTGACACGCGGGTGAATGAGCAGTTCTTC
.,TRBJ2-7,TRBV29-1,.,CSAKYRGLGGSYEQYF,TGCAGCGCCAAGTATAGGGGTTTGGGGGGCTCCTACGAGCAGTACTTC
.,TRBJ1-1,TRBV14,.,CASSQPGGGNTEAFF,TGTGCCAGCAGCCAACCGGGAGGGGGGAACACTGAAGCTTTCTTT
TRBD1,TRBJ1-1,TRBV18,.,CASSPGTGGNTEAFF,TGTGCCAGCTCACCGGGGACAGGGGGTAACACTGAAGCTTTCTTT
TRBD2,TRBJ2-7,TRBV9,.,CASSFRLAGATYEQYF,TGTGCCAGCAGCTTTCGACTAGCGGGAGCTACGTACGAGCAGTACTTC
TRBD2,TRBJ2-7,TRBV23-1,.,CASSQQAGTSYEQYF,TGCGCCAGCAGTCAACAAGCGGGGACCTCCTACGAGCAGTACTTC
TRBD2,TRBJ2-1,TRBV4-2,.,CASSPSGRGPSSYNEQFF,TGTGCCAGCAGCCCTAGCGGGAGGGGCCCCTCCTCCTACAATGAGCAGTTCTTC
.,TRBJ1-2,TRBV28,.,CASSLAFGAQTYGYTF,TGTGCCAGCAGTTTGGCCTTTGGGGCCCAGACCTATGGCTACACCTTC
.,TRBJ1-3,TRBV5-1,once,CASSLNSGRSPRNTIYF,TGCGCCAGCAGCTTGAACAGTGGGAGGTCCCCAAGAAACACCATATATTTT
.,TRBJ1-3,TRBV7-9,.,CASSLGPGIYF,TGTGCCAGCAGCTTGGGCCCGGGGATATATTTT
TRBD2,TRBJ2-1,TRBV7-3,.,CASSLWAGASYNEQFF,TGTGCCAGCAGCTTATGGGCGGGAGCGTCCTACAATGAGCAGTTCTTC
.,TRBJ2-7,TRBV2,.,CASTPEGEQYF,TGTGCCAGCACCCCGGAGGGCGAGCAGTACTTC
.,TRBJ2-7,TRBV7-8,once,CASSLSPGHHGDEQYF,TGTGCCAGCAGCTTATCCCCGGGACACCATGGGGACGAGCAGTACTTC
.,TRBJ1-1,TRBV28,.,CASSFPSVMNTEAFF,TGTGCCAGCAGTTTCCCGAGTGTGATGAACACTGAAGCTTTCTTT
.,TRBJ2-1,TRBV7-9,.,CASSFLQVEGEQFF,TGTGCCAGCAGCTTCCTACAGGTGGAAGGTGAGCAGTTCTTC
TRBD2,TRBJ2-3,TRBV2,.,CASSLTSGGPDTQYF,TGTGCCAGCAGTTTGACTAGCGGGGGACCAGATACGCAGTATTTT
.,TRBJ1-2,TRBV9,.,CASSPRNYGYTF,TGTGCCAGCAGCCCCCGGAACTATGGCTACACCTTC
.,TRBJ2-1,TRBV9,.,CASSVVGDEQFF,TGTGCCAGCAGCGTAGTAGGGGATGAGCAGTTCTTC
.,TRBJ1-3,TRBV6-5,.,CASSYSRGLSGNTIYF,TGTGCCAGCAGTTACTCGAGAGGGCTTAGCGGAAACACCATATATTTT
TRBD2,TRBJ2-1,TRBV9,.,CASSVDGGGGLLDEQFF,TGTGCCAGCAGCGTAGATGGCGGGGGGGGTTTATTAGATGAGCAGTTCTTC
TRBD2,TRBJ2-2,TRBV6-5,.,CASSLAGDGYTGELFF,TGTGCCAGCAGTTTAGCGGGAGATGGTTACACCGGGGAGCTGTTTTTT
.,TRBJ2-5,TRBV28,.,CASSSSFGGAQETQYF,TGTGCCAGCAGTTCTTCTTTCGGAGGCGCCCAAGAGACCCAGTACTTC
TRBD1,TRBJ1-5,TRBV6-5,once,CASRGTGSTNQPQHF,TGTGCCAGCCGCGGGACAGGGAGCACGAATCAGCCCCAGCATTTT
.,TRBJ2-7,TRBV5-5,.,CASSGTRSSYEQYF,TGTGCCAGCAGCGGAACACGGAGCTCCTACGAGCAGTACTTC
TRBD1,TRBJ2-5,TRBV7-2,.,CASSRDRTETQYF,TGTGCCAGCAGCCGGGACAGAACTGAGACCCAGTACTTC
TRBD2,TRBJ2-1,TRBV5-1,.,CASSLGLAGGWNEQFF,TGCGCCAGCAGCTTAGGACTAGCGGGAGGCTGGAATGAGCAGTTCTTC
TRBD1,TRBJ2-7,TRBV10-3,.,CAISGGQVGEQYF,TGTGCCATCAGTGGCGGACAGGTGGGCGAGCAGTACTTC
TRBD2,TRBJ2-1,TRBV5-4,.,CASSFSGIYNEQFF,TGTGCCAGCAGCTTTAGCGGGATTTACAATGAGCAGTTCTTC
.,TRBJ1-1,TRBV11-3,few,CASSLRGNTEAFF,TGTGCCAGCAGCTTACGGGGTAACACTGAAGCTTTCTTT
.,TRBJ2-7,TRBV10-3,.,CAISGPLEGFEQYF,TGTGCCATCAGTGGACCCCTGGAGGGGTTCGAGCAGTACTTC
.,TRBJ2-7,TRBV7-8,.,CASSHRDIFSYEQYF,TGTGCCAGCAGCCACCGGGACATTTTCTCCTACGAGCAGTACTTC
TRBD2,TRBJ2-1,TRBV5-6,.,CASSLGTSGRAGHEQFF,TGTGCCAGCAGCTTGGGGACTAGCGGGAGGGCCGGTCATGAGCAGTTCTTC
TRBD2,TRBJ2-5,TRBV6-1,.,CASGRGGDQETQYF,TGTGCCAGCGGACGCGGGGGGGACCAAGAGACCCAGTACTTC
TRBD1,TRBJ2-7,TRBV27,.,CASSAGTGTYEQYF,TGTGCCAGCAGTGCAGGGACAGGGACCTACGAGCAGTACTTC
TRBD1,TRBJ2-5,TRBV9,.,CASSGPRGQETQYF,TGTGCCAGCAGCGGCCCTCGGGGACAGGAGACCCAGTACTTC
.,TRBJ1-1,TRBV28,.,CASSLQNTEAFF,TGTGCCAGCAGTTTACAGAACACTGAAGCTTTCTTT
TRBD1,TRBJ2-7,TRBV28,.,CASSSPHLDRNYEQYF,TGTGCCAGCAGTTCCCCGCACCTGGACAGGAACTACGAGCAGTACTTC